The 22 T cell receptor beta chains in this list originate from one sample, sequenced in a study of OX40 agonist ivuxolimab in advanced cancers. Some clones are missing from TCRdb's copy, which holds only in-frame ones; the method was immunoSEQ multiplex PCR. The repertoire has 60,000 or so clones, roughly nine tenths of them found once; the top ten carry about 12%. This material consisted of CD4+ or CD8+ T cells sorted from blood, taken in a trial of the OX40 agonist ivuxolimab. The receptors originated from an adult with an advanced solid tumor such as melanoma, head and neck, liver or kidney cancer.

The CDR3 nucleotides read TGTGCCAGCAGCTTAGCTTACAGGGCCGGCTACACCTTC. It yields the protein CASSLAYRAGYTF. V usage is TRBV7-2 and J usage is TRBJ1-2, with D possibly TRBD1 on 6 matching bases. Germline assignment: CDR1 SGHTA and CDR2 FQGNSA. The CDR3 extends over 13 amino acids. V shed 0 bases and J shed 8 bases, with 10 bases lying between them.

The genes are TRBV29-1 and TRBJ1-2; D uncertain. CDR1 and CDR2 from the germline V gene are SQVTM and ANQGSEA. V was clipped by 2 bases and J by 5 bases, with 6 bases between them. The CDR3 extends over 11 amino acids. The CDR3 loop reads CSVERRYGYTF. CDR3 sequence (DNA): TGCAGCGTTGAACGACGGTATGGCTACACCTTC.

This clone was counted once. CDR3 in amino acids: CASSIGTRGDTEAFF. CDR3 sequence (DNA): TGTGCCAGTAGTATAGGGACCCGAGGAGATACTGAAGCTTTCTTT. V usage is TRBV19 and J usage is TRBJ1-1, with D hard to call. From germline, CDR1 is LNHDA and CDR2 SQIVND (reference sequence). The V end lost 1 base, the J end lost 5 bases, and 14 bases lay between the germline ends. There are 15 residues in the CDR3.

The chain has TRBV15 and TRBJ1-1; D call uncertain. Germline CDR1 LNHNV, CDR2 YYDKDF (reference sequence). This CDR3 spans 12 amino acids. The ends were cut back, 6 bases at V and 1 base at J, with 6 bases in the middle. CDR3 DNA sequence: TGTGCCACCAGGGCTCAGAACACTGAAGCTTTCTTT. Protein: CATRAQNTEAFF.

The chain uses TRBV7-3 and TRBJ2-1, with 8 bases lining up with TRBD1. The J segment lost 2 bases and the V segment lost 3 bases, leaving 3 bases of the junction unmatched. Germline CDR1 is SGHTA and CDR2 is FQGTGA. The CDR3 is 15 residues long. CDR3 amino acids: CASSFGTGTYNEQFF. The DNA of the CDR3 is TGTGCCAGCAGCTTCGGGACAGGTACCTACAATGAGCAGTTCTTC.

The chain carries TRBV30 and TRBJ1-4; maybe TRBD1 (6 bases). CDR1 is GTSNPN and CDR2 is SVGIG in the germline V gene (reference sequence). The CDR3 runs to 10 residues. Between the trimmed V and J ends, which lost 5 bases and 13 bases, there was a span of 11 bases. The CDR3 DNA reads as TGTGCCTGGGGAACAGGGACACTGTTTTTT. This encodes CAWGTGTLFF.

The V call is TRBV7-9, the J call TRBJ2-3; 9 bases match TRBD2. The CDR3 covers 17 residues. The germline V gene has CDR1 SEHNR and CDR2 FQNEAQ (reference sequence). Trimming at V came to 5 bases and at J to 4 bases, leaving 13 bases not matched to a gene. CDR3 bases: TGTGCCAGCAGCCTCCGCGGGGCGGGAGGGCCGGCAGATACGCAGTATTTT. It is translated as CASSLRGAGGPADTQYF.

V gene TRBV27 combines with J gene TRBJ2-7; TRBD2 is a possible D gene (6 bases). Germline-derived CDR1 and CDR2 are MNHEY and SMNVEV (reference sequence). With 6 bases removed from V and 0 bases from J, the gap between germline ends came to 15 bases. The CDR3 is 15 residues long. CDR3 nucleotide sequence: TGTGCCAGCAGCGATCGGACCGGGAGCTCCTACGAGCAGTACTTC. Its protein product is CASSDRTGSSYEQYF.

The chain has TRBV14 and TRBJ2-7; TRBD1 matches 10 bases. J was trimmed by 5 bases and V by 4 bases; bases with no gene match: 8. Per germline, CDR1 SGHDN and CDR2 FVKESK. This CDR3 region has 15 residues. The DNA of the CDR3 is TGTGCCAGCAGCCGAGTAGGGGACAGGGGCCACGAGCAGTACTTC. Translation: CASSRVGDRGHEQYF.

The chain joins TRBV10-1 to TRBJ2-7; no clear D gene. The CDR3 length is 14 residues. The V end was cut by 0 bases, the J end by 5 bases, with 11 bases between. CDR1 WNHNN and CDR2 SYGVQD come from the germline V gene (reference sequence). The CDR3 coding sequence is TGCGCCAGCAGTGAGTCGAACGCAGGAGACGAGCAGTACTTC. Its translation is CASSESNAGDEQYF.

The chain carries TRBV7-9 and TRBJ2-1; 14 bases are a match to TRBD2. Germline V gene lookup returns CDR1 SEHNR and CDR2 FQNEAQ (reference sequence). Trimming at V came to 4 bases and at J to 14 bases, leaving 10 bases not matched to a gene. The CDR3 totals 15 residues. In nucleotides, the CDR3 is TGTGCCAGCAGCTCGGGACTAGCGGGGGCCGGCGGGAAGTTCTTC. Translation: CASSSGLAGAGGKFF.

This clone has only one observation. Written as DNA, the CDR3 is TGTGCCACCAGCAGAGATGGGTATAGCAATCAGCCCCAGCATTTT. Its translation is CATSRDGYSNQPQHF. This sequence joins TRBV15 and TRBJ1-5, with D uncertain. This CDR3 region has 15 residues. Deletions cut 0 bases from V and 0 bases from J, with 6 bases between. CDR1 is LNHNV, CDR2 YYDKDF, per germline (reference sequence).

DNA of the CDR3: TGCGCCAGCAGCTTGGCAGCGGGGCAGCCCCAGCATTTT. Its protein is CASSLAAGQPQHF. This chain links TRBV5-1 with TRBJ1-5; D not resolved. This CDR3 comprises 13 residues. Germline V gene data show CDR1 as SGHRS and CDR2 as YFSETQ. V lost 0 bases and J 7 bases, leaving 8 bases between the germline ends.

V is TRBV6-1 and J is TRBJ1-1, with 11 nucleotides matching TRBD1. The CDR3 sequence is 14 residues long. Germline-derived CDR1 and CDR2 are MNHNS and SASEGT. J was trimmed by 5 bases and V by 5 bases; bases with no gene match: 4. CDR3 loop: CASSQDRGLTEAFF. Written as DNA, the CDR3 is TGTGCCAGCAGTCAGGACAGGGGGCTTACTGAAGCTTTCTTT.

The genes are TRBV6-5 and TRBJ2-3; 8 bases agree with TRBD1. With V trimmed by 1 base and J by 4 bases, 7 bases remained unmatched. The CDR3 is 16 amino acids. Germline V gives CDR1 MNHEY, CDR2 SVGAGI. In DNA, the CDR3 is TGTGCCAGCAGTTACTTAGTGGACAGGGCGGCAGATACGCAGTATTTT. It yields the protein CASSYLVDRAADTQYF.

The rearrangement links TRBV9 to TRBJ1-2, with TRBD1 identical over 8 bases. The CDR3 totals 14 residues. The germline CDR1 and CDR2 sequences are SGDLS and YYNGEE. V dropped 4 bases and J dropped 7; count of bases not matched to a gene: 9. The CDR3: CASSTHSGGPGYTF. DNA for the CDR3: TGTGCCAGCAGCACCCATTCAGGGGGCCCTGGCTACACCTTC.

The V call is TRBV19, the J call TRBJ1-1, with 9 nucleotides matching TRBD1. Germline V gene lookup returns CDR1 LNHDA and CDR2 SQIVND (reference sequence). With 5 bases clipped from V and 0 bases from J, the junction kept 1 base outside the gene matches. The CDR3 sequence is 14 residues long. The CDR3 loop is CASSGDRVNTEAFF. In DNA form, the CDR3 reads TGTGCCAGTAGTGGGGACAGGGTGAACACTGAAGCTTTCTTT.

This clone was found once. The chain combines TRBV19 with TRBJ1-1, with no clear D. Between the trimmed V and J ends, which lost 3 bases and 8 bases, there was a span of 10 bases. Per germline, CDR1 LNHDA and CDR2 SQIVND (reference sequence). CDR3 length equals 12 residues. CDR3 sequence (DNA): TGTGCCAGTAGTATTGGGAAGAAAGAAGCTTTCTTT. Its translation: CASSIGKKEAFF.

The CDR3 sequence: CASSYSAGENTEAFF. The CDR3 bases are TGTGCCAGCAGTTACTCGGCAGGGGAGAACACTGAAGCTTTCTTT. The rearrangement joins TRBV6-6 to TRBJ1-1; possible D gene TRBD1, 6 bases. CDR1 is MNHNY, CDR2 SVGAGI, per germline (reference sequence). The V end lost 0 bases, the J end lost 1 base, and 9 bases lay between the germline ends. The CDR3 length is 15 residues.

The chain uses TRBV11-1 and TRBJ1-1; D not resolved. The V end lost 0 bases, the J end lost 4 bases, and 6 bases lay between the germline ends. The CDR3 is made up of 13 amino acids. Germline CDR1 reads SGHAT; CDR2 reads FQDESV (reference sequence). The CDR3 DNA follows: TGTGCCAGCAGCTTAGCGCGCGGCACTGAAGCTTTCTTT. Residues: CASSLARGTEAFF. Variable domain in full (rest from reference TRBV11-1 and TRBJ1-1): EAEVAQSPRYKITEKSQAVAFWCDPISGHATLYWYRQILGQGPELLVQFQDESVVDDSQLPKDRFSAERLKGVDSTLKIQPAELGDSAMYLCASSLARGTEAFFGQGTRLTVV.

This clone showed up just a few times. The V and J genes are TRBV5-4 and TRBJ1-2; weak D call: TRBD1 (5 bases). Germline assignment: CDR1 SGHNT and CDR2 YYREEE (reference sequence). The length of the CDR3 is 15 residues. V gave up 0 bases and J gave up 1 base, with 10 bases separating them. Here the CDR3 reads CASSLGETDNYGYTF. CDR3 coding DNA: TGTGCCAGCAGCTTGGGGGAGACAGATAACTATGGCTACACCTTC.

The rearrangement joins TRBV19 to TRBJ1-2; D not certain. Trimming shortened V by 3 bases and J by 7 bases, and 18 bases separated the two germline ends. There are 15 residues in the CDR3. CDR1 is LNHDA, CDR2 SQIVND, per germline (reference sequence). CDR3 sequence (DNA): TGTGCCAGTAGTATCCTTCTCTTTGGGGTAGGTGGCTACACCTTC. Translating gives CASSILLFGVGGYTF.